A single sample is the source of the 6 T cell receptor beta chains below, sequenced in a study of cytomegalovirus exposure and HLA in healthy donors. The assay was immunoSEQ multiplex PCR, and TCRdb's table has in-frame clones only and misses some. The table includes 56,000 or so clones, approximately 92% detected once. Material for sequencing was PBMCs. The receptors were sampled from a man younger than 35 in good health and CMV-seronegative.

V usage is TRBV7-6 and J usage is TRBJ1-2; TRBD1 matches at 7 bases. The ends lost 0 bases at V and 8 bases at J; junction bases unmatched: 15. The CDR3 is made up of 17 amino acids. Germline V gene lookup returns CDR1 SGHVS and CDR2 FNYEAQ. The CDR3 loop is CASSLAGDSNSWAGYTF. The DNA for the CDR3 is TGTGCCAGCAGCTTAGCTGGGGACAGCAATTCTTGGGCAGGCTACACCTTC.

CDR3 DNA: TGTGCCAGCAGCAGGAGTGCCGCGGGATTTTACGAGCAGTACTTC. Encoded protein: CASSRSAAGFYEQYF. This chain connects TRBV7-9 to TRBJ2-7; TRBD2 might be the D (6 bases). CDR3 length equals 15 residues. The V end was cut by 5 bases, the J end by 4 bases, with 18 bases between. Germline-derived CDR1 and CDR2 are SEHNR and FQNEAQ (reference sequence). Full variable domain (rest looked up from reference TRBV7-9 and TRBJ2-7): DTGVSQNPRHKITKRGQNVTFRCDPISEHNRLYWYRQTLGQGPEFLTYFQNEAQLEKSRLLSDRFSAERPKGSFSTLEIQRTEQGDSAMYLCASSRSAAGFYEQYFGPGTRLTVT.

The rearrangement links TRBV7-8 to TRBJ2-7; 9 bases are shared with TRBD2. After removal of 0 bases from V and 6 bases from J, the junction contained 3 bases not matched to a gene. Per the germline V gene, CDR1 is SGHVS and CDR2 is FQNEAQ. This CDR3 comprises 14 residues. CDR3 protein: CASSLASGSLEQYF. The CDR3 nucleotides read TGTGCCAGCAGCTTAGCTAGCGGGAGTCTCGAGCAGTACTTC. Drawing the rest from reference TRBV7-8 and TRBJ2-7, the complete variable domain is GAGVSQSPRYKVAKRGQDVALRCDPISGHVSLFWYQQALGQGPEFLTYFQNEAQLDKSGLPSDRFFAERPEGSVSTLKIQRTQQEDSAVYLCASSLASGSLEQYFGPGTRLTVT.

V is TRBV4-3 and J is TRBJ2-2, with D uncertain. Per the germline V gene, CDR1 is LGHNA and CDR2 is YSLEER. The CDR3 length is 17 residues. V was trimmed by 0 bases and J by 1 base, leaving 12 bases between them. CDR3: CASSQDGLRLNTGELFF. The CDR3 nucleotides read TGCGCCAGCAGCCAAGATGGTCTGAGATTGAACACCGGGGAGCTGTTTTTT.

This clone was found once. Other DNA sequences within the sample encode an identical CDR3. J is TRBJ2-7 and V is TRBV4-1; tentatively, D is TRBD1 (5 bases). This CDR3 comprises 15 residues. V was clipped by 4 bases and J by 3 bases, with 16 bases between them. CDR1 and CDR2 from the germline V gene are MGHRA and YSYEKL. DNA of the CDR3: TGCGCCAGCAGCCGACAGCTGCCGAGCGTCTACGAGCAGTACTTC. Protein: CASSRQLPSVYEQYF.

This rearrangement joins TRBV4-3 to TRBJ2-2; possible D gene TRBD2, 6 bases. V was clipped by 0 bases and J by 5 bases, with 10 bases between them. CDR3 size: 15 residues. Germline V CDR1 and CDR2: LGHNA, YSLEER. CDR3 loop: CASSQEGGRTGELFF. CDR3 DNA: TGCGCCAGCAGCCAAGAGGGGGGAAGGACCGGGGAGCTGTTTTTT.